This T cell receptor beta chain appears in the sequencing data of a study of blood T cell repertoires in COVID-19. Study as a whole: T cells, B-cell-depleted T cells, or PBMCs supplied cDNA or gDNA.

Clones were read by immunoSEQ multiplex PCR, and TCRdb kept only the in-frame ones, dropping some. The data contain about 220,000 clones, 84% of them singletons. The CDR3 spans 13 residues. Trimming left V 5 bases short and J 1 base short, with 8 bases between. Per germline, CDR1 SGHAT and CDR2 FQNNGV. Sequences were obtained from peripheral blood. The chain uses TRBV11-2 and TRBJ1-1, with a possible D match to TRBD1 (5 bases). This TCR was recovered from a man in his fifties with active or convalescent COVID-19. The CDR3 DNA reads as TGTGCCAGCAGCGCCGACAGGAACACTGAAGCTTTCTTT. Translation gives CASSADRNTEAFF. Using reference TRBV11-2 and TRBJ1-1 for the parts outside the CDR3, the full variable domain is EAGVAQSPRYKIIEKRQSVAFWCNPISGHATLYWYQQILGQGPKLLIQFQNNGVVDDSQLPKDRFSAERLKGVDSTLKIQPAKLEDSAVYLCASSADRNTEAFFGQGTRLTVV.